This entry features one T cell receptor beta chain sequence. Its antigen is unidentified. The data were taken from a study of vaccination and CD4 T cells after COVID-19. The Oncomine TCR Beta short-read assay generated sequence data from the DNA of cultured CD4+ T cells. TCRdb re-derived calls from the PCR reads in MiXCR, one entry per CDR3 protein. The sample includes 9,500 to 15,000 distinct CDR3 sequences, 20% to 25% of them seen just once. Notes on the study in general: Within convalescent individuals, 304 out of 307 vaccine-specific clones proved to be spike mono-reactive.

The CDR3 is made up of 14 amino acids. Germline V gives CDR1 MDHEN, CDR2 SYDVKM. V shed 3 bases and J 6 bases; nucleotides not matched to a gene: 4. This sample's treatment: approximately 11-day PBMC culture with coronavirus spike peptide pools or control peptides (ViraFEST assay). The sequence was obtained from a human donor who received a COVID-19 vaccine. The V gene is TRBV28, the J gene TRBJ1-5, with 8 bases matching TRBD1. Sequencing was performed on CD4+ T cells from blood, cultured in vitro, taken before SARS-CoV-2 vaccination. The CDR3 sequence is CASSFQGAVQPQHF. Here the CDR3 DNA reads TGTGCCAGCAGTTTCCAGGGGGCTGTTCAGCCCCAGCATTTT.